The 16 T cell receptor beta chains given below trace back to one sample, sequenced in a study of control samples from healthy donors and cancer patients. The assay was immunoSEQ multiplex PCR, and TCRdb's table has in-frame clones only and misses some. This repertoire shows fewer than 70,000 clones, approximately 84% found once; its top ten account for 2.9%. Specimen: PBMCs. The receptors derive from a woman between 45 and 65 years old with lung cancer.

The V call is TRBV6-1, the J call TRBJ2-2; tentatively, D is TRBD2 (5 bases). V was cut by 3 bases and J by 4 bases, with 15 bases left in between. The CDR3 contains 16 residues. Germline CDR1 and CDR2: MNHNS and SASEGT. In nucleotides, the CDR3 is TGTGCCAGCAGTGAGTTTACGGGGTCGGGCACCGGGGAGCTGTTTTTT. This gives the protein CASSEFTGSGTGELFF.

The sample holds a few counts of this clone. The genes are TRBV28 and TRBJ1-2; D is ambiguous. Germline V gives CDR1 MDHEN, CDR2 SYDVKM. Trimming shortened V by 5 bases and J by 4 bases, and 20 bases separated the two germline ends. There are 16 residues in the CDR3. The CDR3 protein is CASSPPPVQRAYGYTF. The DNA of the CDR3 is TGTGCCAGCAGTCCACCTCCGGTGCAGAGGGCCTATGGCTACACCTTC.

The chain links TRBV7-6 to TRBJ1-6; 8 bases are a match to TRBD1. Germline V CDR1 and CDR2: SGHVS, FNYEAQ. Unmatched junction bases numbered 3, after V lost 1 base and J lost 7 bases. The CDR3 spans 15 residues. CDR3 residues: CASSLGTGLNSPLHF. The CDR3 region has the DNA TGTGCCAGCAGCTTAGGGACAGGGTTGAATTCACCCCTCCACTTT.

The CDR3, as DNA: TGTGCCAGCAGCCGAGAGGGCGGGGGGACAGATACGCAGTATTTT. This codes for CASSREGGGTDTQYF. The chain has TRBV4-2 and TRBJ2-3, with 8 bases lining up with TRBD2. The CDR3 extends over 15 amino acids. Germline V gene data show CDR1 as LGHNA and CDR2 as YNFKEQ. Trimming removed 4 bases from V and 3 bases from J; junction bases left unmatched: 6.

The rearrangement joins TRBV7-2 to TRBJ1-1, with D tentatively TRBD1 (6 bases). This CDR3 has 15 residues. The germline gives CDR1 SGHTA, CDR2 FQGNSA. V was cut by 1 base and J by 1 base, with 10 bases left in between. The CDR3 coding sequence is TGTGCCAGCAGCTTAGGAGGGACACCGAACACTGAAGCTTTCTTT. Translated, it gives CASSLGGTPNTEAFF.

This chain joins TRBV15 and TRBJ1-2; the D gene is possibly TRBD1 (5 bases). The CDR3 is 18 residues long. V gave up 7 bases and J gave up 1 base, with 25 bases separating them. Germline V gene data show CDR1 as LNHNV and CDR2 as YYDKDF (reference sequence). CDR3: CATISRPHKGSGNYGYTF. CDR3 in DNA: TGTGCCACCATCTCGAGACCCCACAAGGGGTCCGGTAACTATGGCTACACCTTC.

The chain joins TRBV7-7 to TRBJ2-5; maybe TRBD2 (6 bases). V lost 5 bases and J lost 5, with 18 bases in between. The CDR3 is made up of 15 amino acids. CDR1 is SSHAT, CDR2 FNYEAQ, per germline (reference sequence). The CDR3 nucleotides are TGTGCCAGCAGCCCCCCCCTGGGGGGAGAGGAGACCCAGTACTTC. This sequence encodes CASSPPLGGEETQYF.

The CDR3 sequence: CASSFPTAEAFF. CDR3 nucleotide sequence: TGTGCCAGCAGTTTCCCGACAGCAGAAGCTTTCTTT. The chain carries TRBV6-2 or TRBV6-3 and TRBJ1-1, with D possibly TRBD1 on 5 matching bases. The CDR3 totals 12 residues. Trimming cost V 4 bases and J 8 bases, with 11 bases left between them. Germline V gene sequence: CDR1 MNHEY, CDR2 SVGEGT.

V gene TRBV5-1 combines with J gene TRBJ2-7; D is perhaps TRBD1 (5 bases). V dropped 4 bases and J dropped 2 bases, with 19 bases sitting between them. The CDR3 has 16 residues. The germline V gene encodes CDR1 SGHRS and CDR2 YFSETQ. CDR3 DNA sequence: TGCGCCAGCAGCCTGGGCCCCCAAACAGGAGCCTACGAGCAGTACTTC. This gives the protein CASSLGPQTGAYEQYF.

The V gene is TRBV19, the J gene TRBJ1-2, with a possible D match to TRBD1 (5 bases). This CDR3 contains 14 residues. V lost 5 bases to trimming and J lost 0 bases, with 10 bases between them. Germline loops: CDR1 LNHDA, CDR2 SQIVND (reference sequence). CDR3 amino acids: CASSFSGTNYGYTF. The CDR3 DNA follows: TGTGCCAGTAGTTTTTCAGGGACTAACTATGGCTACACCTTC.

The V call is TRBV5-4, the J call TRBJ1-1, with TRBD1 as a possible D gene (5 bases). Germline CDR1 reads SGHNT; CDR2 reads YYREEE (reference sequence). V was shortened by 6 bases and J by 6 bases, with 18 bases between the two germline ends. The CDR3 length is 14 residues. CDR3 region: CASNNPGPGAEAFF. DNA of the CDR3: TGTGCCAGCAACAACCCGGGGCCGGGGGCTGAAGCTTTCTTT.

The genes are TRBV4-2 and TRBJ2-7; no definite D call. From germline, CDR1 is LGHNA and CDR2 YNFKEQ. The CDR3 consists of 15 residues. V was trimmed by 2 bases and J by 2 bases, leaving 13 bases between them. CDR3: CASSQSTTVAYEQYF. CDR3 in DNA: TGTGCCAGCAGCCAATCGACCACAGTTGCCTACGAGCAGTACTTC.

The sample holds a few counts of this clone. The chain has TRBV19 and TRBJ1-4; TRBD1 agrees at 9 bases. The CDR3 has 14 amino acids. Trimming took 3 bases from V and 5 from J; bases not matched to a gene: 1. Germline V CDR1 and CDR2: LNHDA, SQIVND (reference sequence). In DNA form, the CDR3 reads TGTGCCAGTAGTATCGGGACAGGGAATGAAAAACTGTTTTTT. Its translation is CASSIGTGNEKLFF.

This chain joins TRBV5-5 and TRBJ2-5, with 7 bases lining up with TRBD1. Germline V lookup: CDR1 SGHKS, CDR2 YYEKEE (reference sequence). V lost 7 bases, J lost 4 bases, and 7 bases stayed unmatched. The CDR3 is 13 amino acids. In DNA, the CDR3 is TGTGCCAGCGGAAAAGGGGGCGGAGAGACCCAGTACTTC. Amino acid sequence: CASGKGGGETQYF. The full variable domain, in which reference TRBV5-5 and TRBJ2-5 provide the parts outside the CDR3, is DAGVTQSPTHLIKTRGQQVTLRCSPISGHKSVSWYQQVLGQGPQFIFQYYEKEERGRGNFPDRFSARQFPNYSSELNVNALLLGDSALYLCASGKGGGETQYFGPGTRLLVL.

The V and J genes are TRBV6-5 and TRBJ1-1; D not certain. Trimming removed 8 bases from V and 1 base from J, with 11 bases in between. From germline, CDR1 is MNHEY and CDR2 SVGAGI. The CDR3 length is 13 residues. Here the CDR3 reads CASGETRNTEAFF. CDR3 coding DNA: TGTGCCAGCGGGGAAACCCGGAACACTGAAGCTTTCTTT.

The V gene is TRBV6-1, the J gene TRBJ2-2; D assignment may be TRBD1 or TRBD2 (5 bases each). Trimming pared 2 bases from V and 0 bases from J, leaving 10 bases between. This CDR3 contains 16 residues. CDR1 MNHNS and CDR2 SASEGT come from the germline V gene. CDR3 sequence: CASSERWGSNTGELFF. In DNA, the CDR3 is TGTGCCAGCAGTGAACGGTGGGGGTCGAACACCGGGGAGCTGTTTTTT.